The 27 T cell receptor beta chains below come from one sample, sequenced in a study of early T cells in non-severe SARS-CoV-2 infection. MiXCR, applied by TCRdb to the 5' RACE reads, yields one record per CDR3 protein. The table has 50,000 to 80,000 distinct CDR3 sequences, 7.5% to 9% seen once. Specimen: whole blood, collected at baseline. Every receptor here comes from an adult who was a healthcare worker with PCR-confirmed SARS-CoV-2 infection or an uninfected control (not recorded which).

This clonotype was found many times. The chain employs TRBV18 and TRBJ2-7, with D tentatively TRBD2 (6 bases). The CDR3 extends over 15 amino acids. Germline lookup yields CDR1 KGHSH and CDR2 LQKENI. Trimming removed 0 bases at V and 0 bases at J, with 9 bases between. DNA for the CDR3: TGTGCCAGCTCACCACCGGGACTGATCTCCTACGAGCAGTACTTC. This gives the protein CASSPPGLISYEQYF.

The rearrangement uses TRBV13 and TRBJ2-7; 11 bases agree with TRBD2. CDR3 length: 15 residues. V shed 3 bases and J 2 bases; nucleotides not matched to a gene: 3. Germline CDR1 reads PRHDT; CDR2 reads FYEKMQ (reference sequence). In DNA form, the CDR3 reads TGTGCCAGCAGCTTGGAGACTAGCGGGACCTACGAGCAGTACTTC. Translation gives CASSLETSGTYEQYF.

In this sample, this clonotype turned up many times. The chain uses TRBV11-2 and TRBJ2-7; TRBD2 agrees at 7 bases. Germline loops: CDR1 SGHAT, CDR2 FQNNGV. After removal of 0 bases from V and 0 bases from J, the junction contained 2 bases not matched to a gene. The CDR3 is made up of 15 amino acids. CDR3 DNA: TGTGCCAGCAGCTTAGATGGCGGGAGCTCCTACGAGCAGTACTTC. Protein product: CASSLDGGSSYEQYF. The full variable domain, with the rest looked up from reference TRBV11-2 and TRBJ2-7, is EAGVAQSPRYKIIEKRQSVAFWCNPISGHATLYWYQQILGQGPKLLIQFQNNGVVDDSQLPKDRFSAERLKGVDSTLKIQPAKLEDSAVYLCASSLDGGSSYEQYFGPGTRLTVT.

This clonotype was counted only a few times. J is TRBJ1-1 and V is TRBV7-9; D remains ambiguous. CDR3 size: 12 residues. Germline V gene data show CDR1 as SEHNR and CDR2 as FQNEAQ (reference sequence). Trimming pared 0 bases from V and 8 bases from J, leaving 7 bases between. In DNA form, the CDR3 reads TGTGCCAGCAGCTTAGCGGACGGCGAAGCTTTCTTT. Translation gives CASSLADGEAFF.

V and J are TRBV12-5 and TRBJ2-7; D perhaps matches TRBD1 (6 bases). The CDR3 consists of 15 residues. V was pared by 3 bases and J by 2 bases, with 14 bases between. CDR1 and CDR2 from the germline V gene are LGHNT and FRNRAP. CDR3 residues: CASGLQAGVPYEQYF. As DNA, the CDR3 is TGTGCTAGTGGTTTACAAGCAGGGGTCCCCTACGAGCAGTACTTC. Drawing the rest from reference TRBV12-5 and TRBJ2-7, the complete variable domain is DARVTQTPRHKVTEMGQEVTMRCQPILGHNTVFWYRQTMMQGLELLAYFRNRAPLDDSGMPKDRFSAEMPDATLATLKIQPSEPRDSAVYFCASGLQAGVPYEQYFGPGTRLTVT.

This clonotype has a handful of counts. The chain employs TRBV6-6 and TRBJ2-3; 8 bases line up with TRBD2. Trimming at V came to 2 bases and at J to 4 bases, leaving 5 bases not matched to a gene. Germline lookup yields CDR1 MNHNY and CDR2 SVGAGI (reference sequence). The CDR3 totals 15 residues. CDR3 in amino acids: CASSYPGGVADTQYF. Here the CDR3 DNA reads TGTGCCAGCAGTTACCCGGGGGGGGTCGCAGATACGCAGTATTTT.

This clonotype has a count of ten or more. CDR3 amino acids: CASSPRDTLTEAFF. The CDR3 DNA reads as TGTGCCAGCAGTCCTAGGGACACCCTGACTGAAGCTTTCTTT. The chain recombines TRBV27 with TRBJ1-1, with a tentative D call TRBD1 (6 bases). This CDR3 comprises 14 residues. Germline assignment: CDR1 MNHEY and CDR2 SMNVEV (reference sequence). V was shortened by 5 bases and J by 5 bases, with 15 bases between the two germline ends.

This clonotype has more than one count but fewer than ten. The chain recombines TRBV20-1 with TRBJ2-2; D unclear. There are 13 residues in the CDR3. Germline V gives CDR1 DFQATT, CDR2 SNEGSKA (reference sequence). The V end was cut by 5 bases, the J end by 9 bases, with 16 bases between. For the CDR3, the DNA is TGCAGTGCTGGCCAAACACTCCACCGGGAGCTGTTTTTT. Its protein product is CSAGQTLHRELFF.

This clonotype came up a few times. This sequence joins TRBV7-2 and TRBJ2-1; the D call may be TRBD1 or TRBD2 (5 bases each). CDR3 size: 15 residues. Trimming took off 1 base at V and 2 bases at J, with 9 bases between the two ends. Germline V gene data show CDR1 as SGHTA and CDR2 as FQGNSA. The CDR3 DNA sequence: TGTGCCAGCAGCTTAGTCGGGACGACCTACAATGAGCAGTTCTTC. Amino acids: CASSLVGTTYNEQFF.

The sample holds a few counts of this clonotype. The genes are TRBV4-3 and TRBJ2-2, with D possibly TRBD1 on 5 matching bases. The CDR3 loop spans 16 amino acids. Germline V gene lookup returns CDR1 LGHNA and CDR2 YSLEER. V was pared by 4 bases and J by 7 bases, with 19 bases between. DNA for the CDR3: TGCGCCAGCAGCCCACGACCGAGACAGAGACTCGGGGAGCTGTTTTTT. It specifies CASSPRPRQRLGELFF.

A remark on this clonotype: A much more abundant neighbour one base away suggests this may be a read error. The conserved phenylalanine or tryptophan is not found at the CDR3 terminus, so this likely reflects a read error. In nucleotides, the CDR3 is TGTGCCAGCAGTGACCCACTAGGGTTTATCAACGAGCAGTACATC. It translates to CASSDPLGFINEQYI. The rearrangement joins TRBV2 to TRBJ2-7; TRBD2 might be the D (5 bases). Trimming took 3 bases from V and 5 from J, leaving 17 bases between them. Germline values: CDR1 SNHLY, CDR2 FYNNEI. The CDR3 spans 15 residues.

The chain couples TRBV7-2 to TRBJ1-2, with a possible D match to TRBD1 (5 bases). This CDR3 has 13 residues. Trimming took off 0 bases at V and 5 bases at J, with 7 bases between the two ends. Germline V lookup: CDR1 SGHTA, CDR2 FQGNSA. CDR3 sequence: CASSLATAYGYTF. The CDR3 DNA is TGTGCCAGCAGCTTAGCGACAGCATATGGCTACACCTTC.

J is TRBJ1-2 and V is TRBV12-3 or TRBV12-4, with D hard to call. The V end lost 5 bases, the J end lost 3 bases, and 22 bases lay between the germline ends. CDR3 length equals 17 residues. The DNA of the CDR3 is TGTGCCAGCAGTCCCGGAGAGGGCGGCTTACGTGACTATGGCTACACCTTC. Its translation: CASSPGEGGLRDYGYTF.

On this clonotype: Relative to the germline gene, one junction end is altered; a read error may explain this. The rearrangement links TRBV11-2 to TRBJ1-6; no definite D call. This CDR3 spans 14 amino acids. From germline, CDR1 is SGHAT and CDR2 FQNNGV. The CDR3 sequence: CASSLDPLNSPLHF. For the CDR3, the DNA is TGTGCCAGCAGCCTAGACCCACTCAATTCACCCCTCCACTTT.

This chain links TRBV21-1 with TRBJ2-1; TRBD1, the table's D call, was not compared with the DNA. TRBV21-1 is termed a pseudogene. The CDR3 contains 17 residues. This chain's CDR3 is CASSLIRTGGIHNEQFF. The CDR3 DNA follows: TGTGCCAGCAGCCTGATCCGGACAGGGGGAATCCACAATGAGCAGTTCTTC.

This clonotype was counted a few times. The chain employs TRBV6-5 and TRBJ1-2; D possibly corresponds to TRBD1 (5 bases). Per germline, CDR1 MNHEY and CDR2 SVGAGI. The CDR3 runs to 14 residues. V shed 7 bases and J shed 2 bases, with 14 bases lying between them. The chain's CDR3 is CASKEAGTNYGYTF. In nucleotides, the CDR3 is TGTGCCAGCAAGGAAGCCGGGACCAACTATGGCTACACCTTC.

On this clonotype: This clone may be a read error of a much larger clone one base away. The CDR3 reads CAGSGTTGAGRPFF. In nucleotides, the CDR3 is TGTGCCGGCAGCGGAACTACAGGGGCCGGGAGGCCTTTCTTT. The chain uses TRBV7-3 and TRBJ1-1; 7 bases agree with TRBD1. The CDR3 consists of 14 residues. Germline V CDR1 and CDR2: SGHTA, FQGTGA.

The CDR3 sequence is CASSLVGSPLSYEQYF. The DNA of the CDR3 is TGTGCCAGCAGCTTAGTTGGATCCCCCCTCTCCTACGAGCAGTACTTC. The chain recombines TRBV7-9 with TRBJ2-7; no reliable D call. Germline values: CDR1 SEHNR, CDR2 FQNEAQ (reference sequence). V dropped 1 base and J dropped 0 bases, with 13 bases sitting between them. The CDR3 is 16 amino acids.

This sequence joins TRBV7-2 and TRBJ2-3; D gene ambiguous. The CDR3 covers 13 residues. Looked up from germline, CDR1 is SGHTA and CDR2 is FQGNSA. V lost 3 bases to trimming and J lost 3 bases, with 7 bases between them. CDR3 sequence (DNA): TGTGCCAGCAGCTTGGCGATAACAGATACGCAGTATTTT. Amino acids: CASSLAITDTQYF.

In its sample, this clonotype was seen a few times. The rearrangement links TRBV11-2 to TRBJ2-7; possibly TRBD2 for D (5 bases). Germline V CDR1 and CDR2: SGHAT, FQNNGV. V was shortened by 4 bases and J by 7 bases, with 17 bases between the two germline ends. The CDR3 is 14 amino acids. The CDR3 loop reads CASSSGNRWWEQYF. CDR3 in DNA: TGTGCCAGCAGCTCCGGGAACCGCTGGTGGGAGCAGTACTTC.

This clonotype has ten or more counts. The chain joins TRBV5-4 to TRBJ2-5, with D possibly TRBD1 on 5 matching bases. Germline-derived CDR1 and CDR2 are SGHNT and YYREEE (reference sequence). V was pared by 5 bases and J by 4 bases, with 18 bases between. CDR3 length equals 15 residues. CDR3 region: CASRPALRGIETQYF. The CDR3 DNA reads TGTGCCAGCAGACCCGCACTTAGGGGAATAGAGACCCAGTACTTC.

Ten or more counts support this clonotype. CDR3 protein: CASSLGLAVSYEQYF. Written as DNA, the CDR3 is TGTGCCAGCAGCTTAGGGCTAGCGGTTTCCTACGAGCAGTACTTC. The rearrangement joins TRBV7-2 to TRBJ2-7, with 7 positions matching TRBD2. The CDR3 is made up of 15 amino acids. Losses at the gene ends were 1 base for V and 1 base for J; bases not matched to a gene: 4. Germline loops: CDR1 SGHTA, CDR2 FQGNSA.

The chain joins TRBV29-1 to TRBJ2-7, with TRBD2 matching over 11 bases. The CDR3 extends over 17 amino acids. V lost 1 base to trimming and J lost 5 bases; unmatched junction nucleotides: 13. From germline, CDR1 is SQVTM and CDR2 ANQGSEA. The CDR3 loop is CSVEGPGVTSGRNEQYF. CDR3 DNA sequence: TGCAGCGTTGAAGGTCCAGGGGTCACTAGCGGGAGAAACGAGCAGTACTTC.

This clonotype was detected many times. This rearrangement joins TRBV11-2 to TRBJ2-1; TRBD2 matches 8 bases. This CDR3 contains 15 residues. V lost 1 base, J lost 9 bases, and 8 bases stayed unmatched. The germline CDR1 and CDR2 sequences are SGHAT and FQNNGV. CDR3 nucleotide sequence: TGTGCCAGCAGCTTAGTGAGCGGGAGCGGCGCTGAGCAGTTCTTC. Translated, it gives CASSLVSGSGAEQFF. The full variable domain, its missing parts supplied by reference TRBV11-2 and TRBJ2-1, is EAGVAQSPRYKIIEKRQSVAFWCNPISGHATLYWYQQILGQGPKLLIQFQNNGVVDDSQLPKDRFSAERLKGVDSTLKIQPAKLEDSAVYLCASSLVSGSGAEQFFGPGTRLTVL.

This clonotype was counted between two and nine times. The V call is TRBV19, the J call TRBJ1-2; 12 positions match TRBD1. V shed 7 bases and J 4 bases; nucleotides not matched to a gene: 4. This CDR3 region has 14 residues. The V gene's germline CDR1 is LNHDA and CDR2 SQIVND (reference sequence). The CDR3 region has the DNA TGTGCCAGTATGGGACAGGGGGCGAGCTATGGCTACACCTTC. Its protein is CASMGQGASYGYTF.

This clonotype was seen only a few times. The chain uses TRBV6-2 or TRBV6-3 and TRBJ2-4; 7 bases agree with TRBD1. The CDR3 is made up of 15 amino acids. Germline CDR1 is MNHEY and CDR2 is SVGEGT. Losses at the gene ends were 5 bases for V and 4 bases for J; bases not matched to a gene: 8. The CDR3 here is CASSAGGREKNIQYF. The CDR3 DNA reads TGTGCCAGCAGTGCAGGGGGACGAGAGAAAAACATTCAGTACTTC.

The chain recombines TRBV12-3 or TRBV12-4 with TRBJ1-4, with a weak D call TRBD1 (6 bases). The CDR3 extends over 14 amino acids. V was shortened by 4 bases and J by 4 bases, with 10 bases between the two germline ends. The DNA for the CDR3 is TGTGCCAGCAGTTGGACAGCTAATAATGAAAAACTGTTTTTT. It codes for CASSWTANNEKLFF.